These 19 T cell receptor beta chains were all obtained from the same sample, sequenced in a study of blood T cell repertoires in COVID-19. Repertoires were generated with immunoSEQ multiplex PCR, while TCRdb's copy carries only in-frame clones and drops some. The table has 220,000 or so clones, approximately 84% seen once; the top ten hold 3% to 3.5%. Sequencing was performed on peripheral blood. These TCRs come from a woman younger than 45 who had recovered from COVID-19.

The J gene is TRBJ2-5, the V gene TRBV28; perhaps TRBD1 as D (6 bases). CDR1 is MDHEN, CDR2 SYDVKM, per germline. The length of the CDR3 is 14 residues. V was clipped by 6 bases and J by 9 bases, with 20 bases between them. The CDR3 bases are TGTGCCAGCAGGTCAAACAGGGCCCCCTCGGCCCAGTACTTC. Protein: CASRSNRAPSAQYF.

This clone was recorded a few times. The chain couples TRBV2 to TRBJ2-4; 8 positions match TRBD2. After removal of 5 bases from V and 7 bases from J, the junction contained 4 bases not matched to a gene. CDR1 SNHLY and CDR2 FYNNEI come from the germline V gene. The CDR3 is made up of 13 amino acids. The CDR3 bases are TGTGCCAGCAGTAGCGGGGGTGATAACATTCAGTACTTC. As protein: CASSSGGDNIQYF.

The CDR3 DNA follows: TGTGCCAGCAGTGAAGGCCCGTTTCCAGGGTCAGGAAACACCATATATTTT. It codes for CASSEGPFPGSGNTIYF. The chain links TRBV6-1 to TRBJ1-3, with TRBD1 as a possible D gene (5 bases). Per the germline V gene, CDR1 is MNHNS and CDR2 is SASEGT. Trimming cost V 1 base and J 4 bases, with 17 bases left between them. This CDR3 comprises 17 residues.

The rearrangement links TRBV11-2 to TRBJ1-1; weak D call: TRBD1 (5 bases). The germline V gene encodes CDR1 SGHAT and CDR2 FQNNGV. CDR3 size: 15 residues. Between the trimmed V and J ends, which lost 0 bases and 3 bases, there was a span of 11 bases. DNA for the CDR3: TGTGCCAGCAGCTTAGAGACAGCCCGTGACACTGAAGCTTTCTTT. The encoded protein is CASSLETARDTEAFF.

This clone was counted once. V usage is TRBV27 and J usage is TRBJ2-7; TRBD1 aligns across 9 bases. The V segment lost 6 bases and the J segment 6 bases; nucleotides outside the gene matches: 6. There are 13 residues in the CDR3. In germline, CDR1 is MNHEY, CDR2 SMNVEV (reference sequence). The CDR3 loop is CASRGTGFGEQYF. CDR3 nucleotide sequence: TGTGCCAGCAGGGGGACAGGGTTCGGCGAGCAGTACTTC.

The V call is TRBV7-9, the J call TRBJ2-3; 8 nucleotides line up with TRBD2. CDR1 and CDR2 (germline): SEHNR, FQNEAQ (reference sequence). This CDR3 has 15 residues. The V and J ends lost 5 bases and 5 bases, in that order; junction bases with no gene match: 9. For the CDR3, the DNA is TGTGCCAGCAGCCCCCGGACTAGCTTTTTAGATACGCAGTATTTT. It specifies CASSPRTSFLDTQYF.

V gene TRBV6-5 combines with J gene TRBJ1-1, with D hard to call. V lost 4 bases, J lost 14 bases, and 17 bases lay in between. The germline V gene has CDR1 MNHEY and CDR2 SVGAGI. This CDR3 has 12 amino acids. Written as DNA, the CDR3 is TGTGCCAGCAGTTCCTACCGGGAAAGACGCTTCTTT. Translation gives CASSSYRERRFF.

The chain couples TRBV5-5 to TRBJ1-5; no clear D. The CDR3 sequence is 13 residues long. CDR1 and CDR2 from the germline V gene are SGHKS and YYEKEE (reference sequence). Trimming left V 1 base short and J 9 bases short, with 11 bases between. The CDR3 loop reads CASSLLVEGPQHF. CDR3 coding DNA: TGTGCCAGCAGCTTGTTGGTGGAGGGGCCCCAGCATTTT.

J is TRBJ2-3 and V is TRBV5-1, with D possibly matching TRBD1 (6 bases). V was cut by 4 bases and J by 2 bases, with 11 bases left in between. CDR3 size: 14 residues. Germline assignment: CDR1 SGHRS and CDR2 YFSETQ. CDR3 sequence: CASSPDSFTDTQYF. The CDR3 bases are TGCGCCAGCAGCCCGGACAGCTTCACAGATACGCAGTATTTT.

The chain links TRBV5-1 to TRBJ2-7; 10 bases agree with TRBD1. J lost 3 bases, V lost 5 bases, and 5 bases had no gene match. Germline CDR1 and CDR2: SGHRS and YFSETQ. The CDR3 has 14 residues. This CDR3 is CASSPGTGDYEQYF. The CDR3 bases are TGCGCCAGCAGTCCTGGGACAGGGGACTACGAGCAGTACTTC.

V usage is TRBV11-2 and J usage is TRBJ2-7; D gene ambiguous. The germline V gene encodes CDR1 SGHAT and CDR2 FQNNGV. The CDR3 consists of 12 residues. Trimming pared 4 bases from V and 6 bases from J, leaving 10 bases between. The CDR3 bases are TGTGCCAGCAGCTCCCCCCTCGGCGAGCAGTACTTC. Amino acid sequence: CASSSPLGEQYF.

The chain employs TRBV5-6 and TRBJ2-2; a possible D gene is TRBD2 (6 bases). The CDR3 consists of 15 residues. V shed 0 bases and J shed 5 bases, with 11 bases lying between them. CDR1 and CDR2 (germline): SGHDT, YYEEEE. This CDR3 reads CASSLASAGTGELFF. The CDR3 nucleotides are TGTGCCAGCAGCTTGGCCTCGGCGGGGACCGGGGAGCTGTTTTTT.

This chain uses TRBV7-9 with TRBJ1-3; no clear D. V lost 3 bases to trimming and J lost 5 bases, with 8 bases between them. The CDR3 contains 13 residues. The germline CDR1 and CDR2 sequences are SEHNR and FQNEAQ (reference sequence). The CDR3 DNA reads TGTGCCAGCAGCTTGAGTAGTAGAAACACCATATATTTT. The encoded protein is CASSLSSRNTIYF. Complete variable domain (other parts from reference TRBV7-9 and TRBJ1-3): DTGVSQNPRHKITKRGQNVTFRCDPISEHNRLYWYRQTLGQGPEFLTYFQNEAQLEKSRLLSDRFSAERPKGSFSTLEIQRTEQGDSAMYLCASSLSSRNTIYFGEGSWLTVV.

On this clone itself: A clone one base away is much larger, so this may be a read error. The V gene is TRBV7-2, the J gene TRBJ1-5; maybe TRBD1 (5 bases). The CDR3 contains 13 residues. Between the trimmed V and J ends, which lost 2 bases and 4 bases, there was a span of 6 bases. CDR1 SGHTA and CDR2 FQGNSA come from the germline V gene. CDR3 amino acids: CASSLQGNQPQHF. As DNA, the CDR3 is TGTGCCAGCAGCTTACAGGGAAATCAGCCCCAGCATTTT.

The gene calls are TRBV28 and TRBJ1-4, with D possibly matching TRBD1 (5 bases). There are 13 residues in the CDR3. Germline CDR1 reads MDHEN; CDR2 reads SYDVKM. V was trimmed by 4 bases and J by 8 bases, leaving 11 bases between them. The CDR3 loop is CASSSRRAEKLFF. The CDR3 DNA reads TGTGCCAGCAGTTCCCGCAGGGCGGAAAAACTGTTTTTT.

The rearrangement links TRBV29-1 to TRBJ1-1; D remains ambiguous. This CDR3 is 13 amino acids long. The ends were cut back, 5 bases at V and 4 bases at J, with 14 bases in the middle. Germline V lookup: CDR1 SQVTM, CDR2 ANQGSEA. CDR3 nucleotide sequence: TGCAGCGTTCGTCCCGCGGTGGCCACTGAAGCTTTCTTT. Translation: CSVRPAVATEAFF.

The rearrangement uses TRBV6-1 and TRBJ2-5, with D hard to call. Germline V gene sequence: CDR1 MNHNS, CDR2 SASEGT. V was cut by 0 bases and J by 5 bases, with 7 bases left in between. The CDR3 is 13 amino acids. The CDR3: CASSEAAFETQYF. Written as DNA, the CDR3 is TGTGCCAGCAGTGAAGCGGCATTCGAGACCCAGTACTTC.

The CDR3 sequence: CASRDLGGGPYEQYF. The CDR3, as DNA: TGTGCCAGCAGAGACCTTGGGGGCGGACCCTACGAGCAGTACTTC. The chain employs TRBV6-5 and TRBJ2-7; maybe TRBD1 (6 bases). The V end was cut by 6 bases, the J end by 2 bases, with 17 bases between. Germline V gene data show CDR1 as MNHEY and CDR2 as SVGAGI. The CDR3 totals 15 residues.

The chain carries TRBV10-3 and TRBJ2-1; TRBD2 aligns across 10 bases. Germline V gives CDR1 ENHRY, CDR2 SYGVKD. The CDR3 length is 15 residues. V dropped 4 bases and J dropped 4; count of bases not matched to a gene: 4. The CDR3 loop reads CAISGRTSGYNEQFF. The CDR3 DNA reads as TGTGCCATCAGTGGGAGGACTAGCGGATACAATGAGCAGTTCTTC.